One sample yielded the 8 T cell receptor beta chains listed below, sequenced in a study of beta chain features in type 1 diabetes. The whole isolated RNA underwent reverse transcription, so sequencing captured expressed TCRB transcripts. TCRdb's copy holds only in-frame clones and misses some; the assay was immunoSEQ multiplex PCR. The table lists 330,000 or so clones, roughly an eighth of them singletons. Study outcomes and limitations: TCRB CDR3 length was moderately but significantly reduced in all four CD4+ subsets of Type 1 diabetes patients.

These receptors have no known antigen. The source material was naive CD4+ T cells from blood. These receptor sequences come from a woman between 18 and 29 years old with type 1 diabetes.

This clone came up a few times. The V and J genes are TRBV7-2 and TRBJ2-3, with 13 positions matching TRBD2. V lost 6 bases to trimming and J lost 3 bases; unmatched junction nucleotides: 6. The CDR3 contains 16 residues. CDR1 SGHTA and CDR2 FQGNSA come from the germline V gene. The chain's CDR3 is CASRRTSGGATDTQYF. The DNA of the CDR3 is TGTGCCAGCAGACGCACTAGCGGGGGGGCGACAGATACGCAGTATTTT.

This clone has just a few counts. The chain recombines TRBV5-1 with TRBJ2-3, with 11 bases fitting TRBD2. V lost 0 bases and J lost 5; bases outside the gene matches: 8. This CDR3 has 17 amino acids. The germline V gene encodes CDR1 SGHRS and CDR2 YFSETQ. CDR3 loop: CASSLVVAGGRGDTQYF. The CDR3 DNA reads TGCGCCAGCAGCTTGGTGGTAGCGGGAGGGAGAGGAGATACGCAGTATTTT.

V is TRBV18 and J is TRBJ2-5; no clear D gene. The CDR3 is 14 residues long. V was cut by 4 bases and J by 1 base, with 10 bases left in between. Germline V gives CDR1 KGHSH, CDR2 LQKENI. The CDR3 here is CASSLGSIQETQYF. DNA for the CDR3: TGTGCCAGCTCACTCGGGTCCATCCAAGAGACCCAGTACTTC. Filled out from reference TRBV18 and TRBJ2-5, the complete variable domain reads NAGVMQNPRHLVRRRGQEARLRCSPMKGHSHVYWYRQLPEEGLKFMVYLQKENIIDESGMPKERFSAEFPKEGPSILRIQQVVRGDSAAYFCASSLGSIQETQYFGPGTRLLVL.

J is TRBJ2-5 and V is TRBV7-2, with 8 bases aligning to TRBD1. Losses at the gene ends were 1 base for V and 5 bases for J; bases not matched to a gene: 6. Germline CDR1 is SGHTA and CDR2 is FQGNSA. The CDR3 sequence is 15 residues long. CDR3 nucleotide sequence: TGTGCCAGCAGCTTAGGACAGGGGTTAAGGGAGACCCAGTACTTC. Encoded protein: CASSLGQGLRETQYF.

The rearrangement joins TRBV5-1 to TRBJ2-7; TRBD2 agrees at 9 bases. V dropped 7 bases and J dropped 0; count of bases not matched to a gene: 5. Germline assignment: CDR1 SGHRS and CDR2 YFSETQ. The CDR3 covers 14 residues. This chain's CDR3 is CASRDSGSSYEQYF. CDR3 DNA sequence: TGCGCCAGCCGAGATAGCGGGAGCTCCTACGAGCAGTACTTC.

The genes are TRBV9 and TRBJ2-3; D gene uncertain. Germline-derived CDR1 and CDR2 are SGDLS and YYNGEE. V lost 4 bases and J 2 bases, leaving 11 bases between the germline ends. CDR3 size: 14 residues. This chain's CDR3 is CASSSLEYTDTQYF. The CDR3 coding sequence is TGTGCCAGCAGCTCCCTCGAGTACACAGATACGCAGTATTTT.

V usage is TRBV7-9 and J usage is TRBJ2-7, with D hard to call. Per the germline V gene, CDR1 is SEHNR and CDR2 is FQNEAQ (reference sequence). The germline V and J ends were trimmed by 5 bases and 5 bases, with 13 bases remaining between them. There are 13 residues in the CDR3. The CDR3 nucleotides read TGTGCCAGCAGCCGATCCGCCCGGGACGAGCAGTACTTC. Translating it yields CASSRSARDEQYF.

The gene calls are TRBV4-3 and TRBJ2-3; D might be TRBD1 (6 bases). Looked up from germline, CDR1 is LGHNA and CDR2 is YSLEER. The V end was cut by 0 bases, the J end by 5 bases, with 12 bases between. CDR3 length equals 15 residues. The CDR3 sequence: CASSQEWGRIDTQYF. The CDR3, as DNA: TGCGCCAGCAGCCAAGAGTGGGGGCGTATAGATACGCAGTATTTT.